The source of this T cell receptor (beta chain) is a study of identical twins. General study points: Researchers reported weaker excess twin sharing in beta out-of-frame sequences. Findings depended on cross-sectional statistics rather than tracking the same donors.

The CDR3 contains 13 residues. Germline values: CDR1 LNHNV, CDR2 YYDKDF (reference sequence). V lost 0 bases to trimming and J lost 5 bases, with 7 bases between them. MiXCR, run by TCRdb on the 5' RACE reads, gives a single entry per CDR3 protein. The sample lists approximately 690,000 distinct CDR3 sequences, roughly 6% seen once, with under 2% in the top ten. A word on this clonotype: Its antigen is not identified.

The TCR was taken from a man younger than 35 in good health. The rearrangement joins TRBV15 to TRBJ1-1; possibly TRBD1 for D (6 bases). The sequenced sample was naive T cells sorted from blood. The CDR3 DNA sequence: TGTGCCACCAGCAGAGACCAGGGGACTGAAGCTTTCTTT. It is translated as CATSRDQGTEAFF.